This TCR beta chain derives from a study of T-cell reconstitution after alpha-beta-depleted transplantation in children. Broader study findings: Alpha-beta T cells about two months after transplant reportedly derived from several hundred expanded graft clones. Diversity of TCRbeta at day 60 was high in some patients, arising from surviving recipient T cells and thymic progenitors.

With respect to this clonotype: Its antigen is not identified.

During its preparation, the TCRbeta library received unique molecular identifiers. One entry per CDR3 protein results from TCRdb running MiXCR on the PCR reads. The sample includes about 980,000 distinct CDR3 sequences, 25% to 30% of them seen just once. From germline, CDR1 is LNHNV and CDR2 YYDKDF (reference sequence). The CDR3 length is 14 residues. Trimming left V 1 base short and J 3 bases short, with 9 bases between. The TCR was taken from a boy in the first two years of life who had a stem cell transplant for SCID, so the T cells may come from the graft donor. The chain recombines TRBV15 with TRBJ1-2; D call uncertain. The specimen was PBMCs, mostly from graft donor cells, collected 360 days after TCRalphabeta/CD19-depleted stem cell transplant. DNA for the CDR3: TGTGCCACCAGCAGAGGAGGTTTATACTATGGCTACACCTTC. Amino acid sequence: CATSRGGLYYGYTF.